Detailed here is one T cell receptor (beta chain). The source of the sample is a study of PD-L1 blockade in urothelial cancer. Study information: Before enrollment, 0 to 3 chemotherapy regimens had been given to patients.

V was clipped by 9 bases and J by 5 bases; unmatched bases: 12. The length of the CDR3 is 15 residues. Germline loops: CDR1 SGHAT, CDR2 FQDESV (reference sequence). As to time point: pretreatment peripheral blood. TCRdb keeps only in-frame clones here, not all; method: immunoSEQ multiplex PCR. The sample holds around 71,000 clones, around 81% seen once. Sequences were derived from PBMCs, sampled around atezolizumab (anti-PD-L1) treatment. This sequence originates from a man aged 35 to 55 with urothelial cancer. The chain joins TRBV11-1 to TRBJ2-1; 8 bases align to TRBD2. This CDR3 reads CASKSSGSPNNEQFF. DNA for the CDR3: TGTGCCAGTAAATCCAGCGGGAGTCCTAACAATGAGCAGTTCTTC.